The clone carrying this T cell receptor (beta chain) was counted between two and nine times. Germline V gene lookup returns CDR1 LNHNV and CDR2 YYDKDF (reference sequence). The length of the CDR3 is 15 residues. V lost 0 bases and J lost 8; bases outside the gene matches: 9. Assay used: immunoSEQ multiplex PCR; TCRdb lists only in-frame clones, some missing. Seen here are roughly 120,000 clones, around 80% observed once, and the top ten hold 2% to 3%. This sample is part of a study of blood T cell repertoires in COVID-19. The source is a man aged 50-59 years with acute or convalescent COVID-19. Sequencing input: peripheral blood. The chain employs TRBV15 and TRBJ1-1, with 7 positions matching TRBD1. This chain's CDR3 is CATSRDRQGRAEAFF. The CDR3 coding sequence is TGTGCCACCAGCAGAGATCGACAGGGTAGGGCCGAAGCTTTCTTT.